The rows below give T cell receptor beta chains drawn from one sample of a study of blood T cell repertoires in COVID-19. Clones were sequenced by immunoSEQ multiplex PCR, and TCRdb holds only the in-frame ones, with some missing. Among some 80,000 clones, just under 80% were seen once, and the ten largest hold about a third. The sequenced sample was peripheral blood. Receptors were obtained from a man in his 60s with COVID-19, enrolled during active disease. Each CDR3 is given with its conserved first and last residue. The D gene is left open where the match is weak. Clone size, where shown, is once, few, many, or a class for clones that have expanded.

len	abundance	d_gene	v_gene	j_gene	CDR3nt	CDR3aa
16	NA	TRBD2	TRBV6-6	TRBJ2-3	TGTGCCAGCAACCCAGTCGCGGGAGGGAGCACAGATACGCAGTATTTT	CASNPVAGGSTDTQYF
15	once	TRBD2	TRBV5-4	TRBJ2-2	TGTGCCAGCAGCTCGGAGCGGGGGGGAAACGGGGAGCTGTTTTTT	CASSSERGGNGELFF
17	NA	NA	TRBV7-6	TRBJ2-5	TGTGCCAGCAGCTTAGCGGGGGTTTCGGGGGGCTGGGAGACCCAGTACTTC	CASSLAGVSGGWETQYF
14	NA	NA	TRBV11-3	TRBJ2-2	TGTGCCAGCCATCGGGGAATAGACACCGGGGAGCTGTTTTTT	CASHRGIDTGELFF
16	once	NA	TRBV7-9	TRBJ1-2	TGTGCCAGCAGCCCGTTGGAGGGCCCTATATTCTATGGCTACACCTTC	CASSPLEGPIFYGYTF
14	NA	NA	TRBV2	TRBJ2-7	TGTGCCAGCAGTGGGGGGGACGTCGTACGGGAGCAGTACTTC	CASSGGDVVREQYF
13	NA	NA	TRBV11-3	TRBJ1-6	TGTGCCAGCAGCTTTGGGGGCGGATCACCCCTCCACTTT	CASSFGGGSPLHF
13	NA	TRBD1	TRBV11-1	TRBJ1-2	TGTGCCAGCAGCCTGGACAGGGTGGATGGCTACACCTTC	CASSLDRVDGYTF
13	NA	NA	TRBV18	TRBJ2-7	TGTGCCAGCTCAGAGGGCCTCTCCTACGAGCAGTACTTC	CASSEGLSYEQYF
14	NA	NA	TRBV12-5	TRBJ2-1	TGTGCTAGTGGTTTTTCACAGGTGGACAATGAGCAGTTCTTC	CASGFSQVDNEQFF
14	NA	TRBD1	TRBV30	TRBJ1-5	TGTGCCTGGAGTTCGGACAGGGCCAATCAGCCCCAGCATTTT	CAWSSDRANQPQHF
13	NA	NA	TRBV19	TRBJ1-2	TGTGCCAGTACCCGGCGGGAGGAAGGGGGCTACACCTTC	CASTRREEGGYTF
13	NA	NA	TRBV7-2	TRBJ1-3	TGTGCCAGCAGCGACACAACTGGAAACACCATATATTTT	CASSDTTGNTIYF
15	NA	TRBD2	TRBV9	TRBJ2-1	TGTGCCAGCAGCGTAGTCGGCGGGAGGGGGGATGAGCAGTTCTTC	CASSVVGGRGDEQFF
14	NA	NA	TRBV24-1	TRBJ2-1	TGTGCCACCAGTGATGAGCGGAGGGTGCATGAGCAGTTCTTC	CATSDERRVHEQFF
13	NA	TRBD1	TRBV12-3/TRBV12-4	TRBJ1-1	TGTGCCAGCAGATCCTCCGTAGACAGGGTAGCTTTCTTT	CASRSSVDRVAFF
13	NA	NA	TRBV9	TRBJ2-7	TGTGCCAGCAGCGCCGAAACTAGTTACGAGCAGTACTTC	CASSAETSYEQYF
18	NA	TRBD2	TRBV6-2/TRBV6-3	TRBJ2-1	TGTGCCAGCAGTTACCACGTCGGACTAGCGATCTCCTACAATGAGCAGTTCTTC	CASSYHVGLAISYNEQFF
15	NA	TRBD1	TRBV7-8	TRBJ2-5	TGTGCCAGCAGCTCGAGACAGGGGAACCAAGAGACCCAGTACTTC	CASSSRQGNQETQYF
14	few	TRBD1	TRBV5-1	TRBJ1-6	TGCGCCAGCACCGAGGGGACAGTGAATTCACCCCTCCACTTT	CASTEGTVNSPLHF
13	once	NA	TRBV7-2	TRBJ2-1	TGTGCCAGCAGCCAAACAGGGTTGAATGAGCAGTTCTTC	CASSQTGLNEQFF
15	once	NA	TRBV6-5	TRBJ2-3	TGTGCCAGCAGTTATGCATGGGGACTCACAGATACGCAGTATTTT	CASSYAWGLTDTQYF
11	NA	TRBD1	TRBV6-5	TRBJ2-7	TGTGCCAGCCGGGACAGGGTTGAGCAGTACTTC	CASRDRVEQYF
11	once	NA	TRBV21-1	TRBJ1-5	TGTGCCAGCAGCATCTTACCGGTCTGGCATTTT	CASSILPVWHF
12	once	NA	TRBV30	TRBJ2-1	TGTGCCTGGAGGTCCGGCTACAATGAGCAGTTCTTC	CAWRSGYNEQFF
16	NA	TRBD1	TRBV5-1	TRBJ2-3	TGCGCCAGCAGCCCGGGTTGGACAGGGGATGCAGATACGCAGTATTTT	CASSPGWTGDADTQYF
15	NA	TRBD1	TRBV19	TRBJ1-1	TGTGCCAGTAACCCCGGGACAGGGGGTAGCACTGAAGCTTTCTTT	CASNPGTGGSTEAFF
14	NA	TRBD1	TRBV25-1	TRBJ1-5	TGTGCCAGCAGTCAGACAGGGTCCGGACAGCCCCAGCATTTT	CASSQTGSGQPQHF
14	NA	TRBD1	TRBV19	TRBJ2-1	TGTGCCAGCAGAGACAGGGCCCTCTTCCCTGAGCAGTTCTTC	CASRDRALFPEQFF
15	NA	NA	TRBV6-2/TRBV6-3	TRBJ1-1	TGTGCCAGCAGTTACTCGAGAATTTCCAACACTGAAGCTTTCTTT	CASSYSRISNTEAFF
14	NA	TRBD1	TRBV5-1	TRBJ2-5	TGCGCCAGCAGCCCGGGGACAGCCCAGGGGACCCAGTACTTC	CASSPGTAQGTQYF
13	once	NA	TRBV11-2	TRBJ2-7	TGTGCCAGCAGCTTACAGGGATCCTACGAGCAGTACTTC	CASSLQGSYEQYF
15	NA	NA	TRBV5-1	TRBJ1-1	TGCGCCAGCAGCTTGTCGATGCGGCAGGGTGGTGAAGCTTTCTTT	CASSLSMRQGGEAFF
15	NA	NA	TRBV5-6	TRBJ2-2	TGTGCCAGCAGCTTGTGGCGGGGACACACCGGGGAGCTGTTTTTT	CASSLWRGHTGELFF
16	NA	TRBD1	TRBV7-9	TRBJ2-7	TGTGCCAGCAGCCAAGCCCACAGGGGTAACCCCTACGAGCAGTACTTC	CASSQAHRGNPYEQYF
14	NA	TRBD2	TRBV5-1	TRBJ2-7	TGCGCCAGCAAGTCTAGCGGGGGTTCCTACGAGCAGTACTTC	CASKSSGGSYEQYF
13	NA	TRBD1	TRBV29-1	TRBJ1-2	TGCAGCGTTGCCCGGGACAGGGGGGATGGCTACACCTTC	CSVARDRGDGYTF
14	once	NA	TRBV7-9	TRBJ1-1	TGTGCCAGCAGCTTAGAACTAGGTGGGACTGAAGCTTTCTTT	CASSLELGGTEAFF
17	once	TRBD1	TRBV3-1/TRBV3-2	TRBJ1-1	TGTGCCAGCAGCCAAAGGGACAGGGCAGTATTGGGCACTGAAGCTTTCTTT	CASSQRDRAVLGTEAFF
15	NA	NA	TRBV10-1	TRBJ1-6	TGCGCCAGCAGCCCCGGTGGGGTAGGGGTTTCACCCCTCCACTTT	CASSPGGVGVSPLHF
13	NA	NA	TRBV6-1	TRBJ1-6	TGTGCCAGCAGTGAAGAGACAAATTCACCCCTCCACTTT	CASSEETNSPLHF
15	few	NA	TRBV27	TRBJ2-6	TGTGCCAGCAGCCCAAATAGCCTCGGGGCCAACGTCCTGACTTTC	CASSPNSLGANVLTF
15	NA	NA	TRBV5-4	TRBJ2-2	TGTGCCAGCAACCCTTGGGGACTGAACACCGGGGAGCTGTTTTTT	CASNPWGLNTGELFF
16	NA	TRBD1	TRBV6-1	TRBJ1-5	TGTGCCAGCAGTGACACCGGGACAGGGTTTGGACAGCCCCAGCATTTT	CASSDTGTGFGQPQHF
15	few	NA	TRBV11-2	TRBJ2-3	TGTGCCAGCAGCTTAGCATTACAAACGGAGAGTACGCAGTATTTT	CASSLALQTESTQYF
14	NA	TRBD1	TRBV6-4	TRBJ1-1	TGTGCCAGCAGTGATACGGACAGGGGAACTGAAGCTTTCTTT	CASSDTDRGTEAFF
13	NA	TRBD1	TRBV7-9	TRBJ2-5	TGTGCCAGCAGCCATACCCCAGGGGGGACCCAGTACTTC	CASSHTPGGTQYF
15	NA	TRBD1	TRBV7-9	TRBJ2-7	TGTGCCAGCAGCGCCAGACAGGGGGCGACTTACGAGCAGTACTTC	CASSARQGATYEQYF
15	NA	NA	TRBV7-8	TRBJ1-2	TGTGCCAGCAGCCCCCTGTTGGGCGTCGGCTATGGCTACACCTTC	CASSPLLGVGYGYTF
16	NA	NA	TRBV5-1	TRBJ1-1	TGCGCCAGCAGCTTGGCCTCTGGCCATATGAACACTGAAGCTTTCTTT	CASSLASGHMNTEAFF